This entry describes one TCR beta chain. No antigen is known for it. Treatment meaning: roughly 19 received Ad26.COV2.S at low or high dose, single or two shots; roughly 5 received placebo; per-sample allocation not given. On day 63 after the first injection, vaccine and placebo recipients gave samples. The data were taken from a study of Ad26.COV2.S vaccination and SARS-CoV-2 variants. At the level of the study: Into the muscle, Ad26.COV2.S was dosed once or twice, 56 days apart.

Broader study findings: Breadth and depth estimates from TCRs may understate total T cell responses. Compared with placebo recipients, vaccine recipients had higher spike-specific TCR breadth. Across vaccine and placebo recipients, the breadth of non-spike TCRs was similar.

The CDR3 is 11 residues long. V lost 8 bases and J 4 bases, leaving 8 bases between the germline ends. The V gene's germline CDR1 is LNHDA and CDR2 SQIVND (reference sequence). Assay: immunoSEQ multiplex PCR; the TCRdb copy retains only in-frame clones and omits some. The sample has around 300,000 clones, 65% to 90% seen once. This receptor was taken from a person between 18 and 65 years old who received the Ad26.COV2.S COVID-19 vaccine or a placebo. The rearrangement joins TRBV19 to TRBJ1-1; tentative D call: TRBD1 (6 bases). Sequenced here: peripheral blood, sampled in a trial of Ad26.COV2.S vaccine versus placebo. CDR3 in DNA: TGTGCCAGTGGGGGCGTCACTGAAGCTTTCTTT. Its translation: CASGGVTEAFF. Supplemented by reference TRBV19 and TRBJ1-1, the full variable domain reads DGGITQSPKYLFRKEGQNVTLSCEQNLNHDAMYWYRQDPGQGLRLIYYSQIVNDFQKGDIAEGYSVSREKKESFPLTVTSAQKNPTAFYLCASGGVTEAFFGQGTRLTVV.